These T cell receptor beta chains were read from a single sample in a study of control samples from healthy donors and cancer patients. Produced via immunoSEQ multiplex PCR; TCRdb's table is partial and in-frame only. The sample has under 200,000 clones; roughly 94% are singletons. The sequenced sample consisted of blood. The receptors were gathered from a woman in her thirties or forties in good health. Both conserved end residues are part of each CDR3. D genes are given only for firm matches. Not every row has a clone size; where given, it reads once, few, many or a size class.

J gene | clone size | D gene | V gene | CDR3 DNA | CDR3 protein
TRBJ2-3 | . | . | TRBV4-1 | TGCGCCAGCAGCCAACAAGGGACGTCAGGGGATACGCAGTATTTT | CASSQQGTSGDTQYF
TRBJ1-1 | . | . | TRBV4-1 | TGCGCCAGCAGCCCATCCATGAACACTGAAGCTTTCTTT | CASSPSMNTEAFF
TRBJ1-5 | . | . | TRBV7-2 | TGTGCCAGCAGCTTCCCAGGGAGGAATCAGCCCCAGCATTTT | CASSFPGRNQPQHF
TRBJ1-1 | . | . | TRBV3-1/TRBV3-2 | TGTGCCAGCAGTAAACCGGGACACATGAATACTGAAGCTTTCTTT | CASSKPGHMNTEAFF
TRBJ1-1 | . | . | TRBV10-3 | TGTGCCATCGGGGGACGGATGAACACTGAAGCTTTCTTT | CAIGGRMNTEAFF
TRBJ1-1 | . | TRBD1 | TRBV5-1 | TGCGCCAGCAGCTTGAGCCAGGGGGGGACTGAAGCTTTCTTT | CASSLSQGGTEAFF
TRBJ1-1 | . | . | TRBV27 | TGTGCCAGCAGTTTAATTCGAGGTGGGGGCACTGAAGCTTTCTTT | CASSLIRGGGTEAFF
TRBJ2-7 | . | . | TRBV7-3 | TGTGCCAGCAGCTTACTAGTGGCCCACGAGCAGTACTTC | CASSLLVAHEQYF
TRBJ1-2 | . | TRBD1 | TRBV19 | TGTGCCAGTACCCTAAGGACAGGGGGCATCTATGGCTACACCTTC | CASTLRTGGIYGYTF
TRBJ2-1 | . | . | TRBV2 | TGTGCCAGCAGTGAAGACAGATCCTCCTACAATGAGCAGTTCTTC | CASSEDRSSYNEQFF
TRBJ2-3 | . | . | TRBV2 | TGTGCCAGCAGAAAGGAGCTCACAGATACGCAGTATTTT | CASRKELTDTQYF
TRBJ1-6 | . | . | TRBV6-1 | TGTGCCAGCAGTGTACTATATAGCTCCTATAATTCACCCCTCCACTTT | CASSVLYSSYNSPLHF
TRBJ2-7 | . | TRBD1 | TRBV29-1 | TGCAGCGCGGGACAGGGGTCATCCTACGAGCAGTACTTC | CSAGQGSSYEQYF
TRBJ1-2 | . | . | TRBV4-3 | TGCGCCAGCAGCCAAGATCCCCAGGCCGACTATGGCTACACCTTC | CASSQDPQADYGYTF
TRBJ1-2 | . | . | TRBV4-3 | TGCGCCAGCAGCGTAAACAGACAAATCTATGGCTACACCTTC | CASSVNRQIYGYTF
TRBJ2-1 | once | TRBD2 | TRBV5-6 | TGTGCCAGCAGCCCCCAGTCGGGAGGTGAGCAGTTCTTC | CASSPQSGGEQFF
TRBJ2-1 | . | . | TRBV7-9 | TGTGCCAGCAGCATTTCAGGGCGGACGGCCTCCTACAATGAGCAGTTCTTC | CASSISGRTASYNEQFF
TRBJ2-7 | . | TRBD1 | TRBV7-9 | TGTGCCAGCAGACCCACCGGGACAGCTTTGGGTGAGCAGTACTTC | CASRPTGTALGEQYF
TRBJ1-2 | . | . | TRBV6-2/TRBV6-3 | TGTGCCAGCAGTTACCACCCAGCCTATGGCTACACCTTC | CASSYHPAYGYTF
TRBJ2-7 | . | TRBD2 | TRBV11-2 | TGTGCCAGCAGCTTAGTTGGGACTAGCGGGGCAGAATCCTACGAGCAGTACTTC | CASSLVGTSGAESYEQYF
TRBJ2-3 | . | . | TRBV2 | TGTGCCAGCAGTGGGAAATTTGGGGGCGGTGAAGATACGCAGTATTTT | CASSGKFGGGEDTQYF
TRBJ2-7 | . | TRBD2 | TRBV5-1 | TGCGCCACCAGTTGGGAGGGGAGGGGAATCGACGAGCAGTACTTC | CATSWEGRGIDEQYF
TRBJ2-5 | . | . | TRBV9 | TGTGCCAGCAGCGTAGGGGCAGGGAAAGAGACCCAGTACTTC | CASSVGAGKETQYF
TRBJ1-6 | once | . | TRBV12-3/TRBV12-4 | TGTGCCAGCAGCCTCAACCGGGGTTCACCCCTCCACTTT | CASSLNRGSPLHF
TRBJ1-6 | . | . | TRBV10-2 | TGCGCCAGCAGTGAGGAGGGCTCCTATAATTCACCCCTCCACTTT | CASSEEGSYNSPLHF
TRBJ1-2 | . | TRBD1 | TRBV29-1 | TGCAGCGTTCGAAATCACCGGGACAGCGGCGGCTACACCTTC | CSVRNHRDSGGYTF
TRBJ2-2 | . | TRBD1 | TRBV10-3 | TGTGCCATCAGTGATCACGGGACAGGGGAGGCCGGGGAGCTGTTTTTT | CAISDHGTGEAGELFF
TRBJ2-2 | . | . | TRBV3-1/TRBV3-2 | TGTGCCAGCAGCCAAGCCCCGGTAGCAAACACCGGGGAGCTGTTTTTT | CASSQAPVANTGELFF
TRBJ1-1 | . | . | TRBV11-2 | TGTGCCAGCAGCTTACGTATTGAGAACACTGAAGCTTTCTTT | CASSLRIENTEAFF
TRBJ1-1 | once | TRBD1 | TRBV15 | TGTGCCACCAGACAGGGGGGTACTGAAGCTTTCTTT | CATRQGGTEAFF
TRBJ2-7 | many | . | TRBV11-2 | TGTGCCAGCAGCCTGACAGTCATGGGCCACGAGCAGTACTTC | CASSLTVMGHEQYF
TRBJ2-1 | once | . | TRBV9 | TGTGCCAGCAGCGTGTGGCAGGGTAATGAGCAGTTCTTC | CASSVWQGNEQFF
TRBJ2-5 | . | TRBD1 | TRBV5-5 | TGTGCCAGCAGCTTAAACTCAGGGGGCGCGGGGGAGACCCAGTACTTC | CASSLNSGGAGETQYF
TRBJ2-7 | . | . | TRBV13 | TGTGCCAGCAGCCCGCCCGGGACGGAATCCTACGAGCAGTACTTC | CASSPPGTESYEQYF
TRBJ1-4 | . | TRBD1 | TRBV7-8 | TGTGCCAGCAGCCCAATAAGCCGGACAGGGGGCCCCTCTGAAAAACTGTTTTTT | CASSPISRTGGPSEKLFF
TRBJ1-6 | . | . | TRBV19 | TGTGCCAGTAGTACCGATGGGCGTTATGGCAATTCACCCCTCCACTTT | CASSTDGRYGNSPLHF
TRBJ1-6 | . | . | TRBV20-1 | TGCAGTGCTAGTGCCACAAGTAATTCACCCCTCCACTTT | CSASATSNSPLHF
TRBJ2-7 | . | TRBD2 | TRBV6-6 | TGTGCCAGCAGCGGGACGGTGGGAGGGGAGCAGTACTTC | CASSGTVGGEQYF
TRBJ2-5 | . | TRBD2 | TRBV3-1/TRBV3-2 | TGTGCCAGCAGCCAAGGGAGGAGCGGGATATCGTCTCGGGAGACCCAGTACTTC | CASSQGRSGISSRETQYF